In its sample, the clone carrying this TCR beta chain was seen many times. The antigen is undetermined. The data originate from a study of human T cells and chemical hapten exposure. Broader study findings: More PT1 expanded TCRs went with higher patch test scores. Alopecia was present in the donors, so their immune response may differ from healthy people's.

Time point of the sample: patch test 1, 2 weeks after DPC sensitization. Treatment denoted: therapeutic diphenylcyclopropenone sensitization with weekly scalp DPC. Non-pregnant alopecia patients aged 18 to 70, suitable for DPC therapy. V was pared by 7 bases and J by 4 bases, with 8 bases between. This CDR3 comprises 12 residues. Germline V gives CDR1 MDHEN, CDR2 SYDVKM. In the original processing: Samples had a median of around 100,000 TCRs, ranging roughly 20,000 to 690,600. TCRdb redid the calling of the RACE reads with MiXCR, one entry per CDR3 protein. None of the V and J calls come from the authors' own analysis; TCRdb made them. Of 85,000 to 100,000 distinct CDR3 sequences listed, around 12% were seen once; the top ten hold roughly 2.1%.

This material consisted of whole blood, taken in connection with sensitization to the hapten diphenylcyclopropenone (DPC). This chain connects TRBV28 to TRBJ1-5; the D gene is possibly TRBD1 (6 bases). The receptor's source is a woman in her forties with alopecia areata. Some clones in this sample may be carry-over from other donors' samples. CDR3 sequence reads: CASTRGNQPQHF. In DNA, the CDR3 is TGTGCCAGCACAAGGGGGAATCAGCCCCAGCATTTT.